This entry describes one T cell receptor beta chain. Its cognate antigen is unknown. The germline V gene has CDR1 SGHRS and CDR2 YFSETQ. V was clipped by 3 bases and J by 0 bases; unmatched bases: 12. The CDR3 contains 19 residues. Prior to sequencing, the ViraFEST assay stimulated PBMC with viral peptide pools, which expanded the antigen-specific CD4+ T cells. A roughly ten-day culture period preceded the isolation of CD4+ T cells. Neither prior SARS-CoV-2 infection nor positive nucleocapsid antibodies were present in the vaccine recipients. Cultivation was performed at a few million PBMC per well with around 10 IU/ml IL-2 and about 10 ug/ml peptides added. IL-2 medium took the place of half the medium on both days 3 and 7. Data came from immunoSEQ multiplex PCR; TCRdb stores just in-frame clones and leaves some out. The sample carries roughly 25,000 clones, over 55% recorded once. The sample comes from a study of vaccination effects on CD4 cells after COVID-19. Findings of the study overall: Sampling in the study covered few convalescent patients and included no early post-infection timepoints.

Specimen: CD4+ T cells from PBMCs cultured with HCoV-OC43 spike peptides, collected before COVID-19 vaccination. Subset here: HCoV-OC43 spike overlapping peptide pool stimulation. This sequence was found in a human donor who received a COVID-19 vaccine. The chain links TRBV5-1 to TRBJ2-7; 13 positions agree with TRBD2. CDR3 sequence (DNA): TGCGCCAGCAGCTCCCCGGAAGGGGGACTAGCGGGGATCTCCTACGAGCAGTACTTC. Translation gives CASSSPEGGLAGISYEQYF.